This is a list of T cell receptor beta chains from one sample in a study of blood T cell repertoires in COVID-19. Generated by immunoSEQ multiplex PCR, the TCRdb table keeps only in-frame clones and is missing some. The sample includes some 74,000 clones, approximately 89% seen only once; the top ten take approximately 6.7%. The sequenced sample consisted of peripheral blood. The receptors derive from a woman at least 80 years old with acute or convalescent COVID-19. CDR3s include the opening cysteine and the closing phenylalanine or tryptophan. The D gene is left open where the match is weak. Clone size is given for some rows only: seen once, a few or many times, or a class if the clone is expanded.

j_call: TRBJ1-5
clone_size: .
d_call: .
v_call: TRBV19
cdr3_aa: CASRKLRDSNQPQHF
cdr3_nt: TGTGCCAGTAGGAAACTCAGGGATAGCAATCAGCCCCAGCATTTT

j_call: TRBJ1-2
clone_size: .
d_call: .
v_call: TRBV19
cdr3_aa: CASSIAALRDGYTF
cdr3_nt: TGTGCCAGTAGTATAGCCGCCCTTCGGGATGGCTACACCTTC

j_call: TRBJ1-6
clone_size: .
d_call: .
v_call: TRBV30
cdr3_aa: CAWRGQGNNSPLHF
cdr3_nt: TGTGCCTGGAGAGGGCAGGGGAATAATTCACCCCTCCACTTT

j_call: TRBJ2-5
clone_size: once
d_call: .
v_call: TRBV18
cdr3_aa: CASSPPGAVQETQYF
cdr3_nt: TGTGCCAGCTCACCACCGGGGGCAGTTCAAGAGACCCAGTACTTC

j_call: TRBJ2-7
clone_size: .
d_call: TRBD2
v_call: TRBV19
cdr3_aa: CASRTTSAGGVYEQYF
cdr3_nt: TGTGCCAGCAGAACTACCTCAGCGGGAGGGGTCTACGAGCAGTACTTC

j_call: TRBJ1-1
clone_size: .
d_call: TRBD1
v_call: TRBV28
cdr3_aa: CASSQTRDSTEAFF
cdr3_nt: TGTGCCAGCAGCCAGACTCGGGACAGCACTGAAGCTTTCTTT

j_call: TRBJ1-6
clone_size: .
d_call: .
v_call: TRBV7-2
cdr3_aa: CASSLGGRSPLHF
cdr3_nt: TGTGCCAGCAGCTTAGGGGGCCGATCACCCCTCCACTTT

j_call: TRBJ1-5
clone_size: .
d_call: .
v_call: TRBV3-1/TRBV3-2
cdr3_aa: CASSQGPAQHQPQHF
cdr3_nt: TGTGCCAGCAGCCAAGGACCCGCACAGCATCAGCCCCAGCATTTT

j_call: TRBJ1-2
clone_size: few
d_call: TRBD1
v_call: TRBV6-5
cdr3_aa: CASRRTGENYGYTF
cdr3_nt: TGTGCCAGCAGAAGGACAGGTGAAAACTATGGCTACACCTTC

j_call: TRBJ2-2
clone_size: .
d_call: .
v_call: TRBV19
cdr3_aa: CASRTGKGGTGELFF
cdr3_nt: TGTGCCAGTAGAACCGGGAAAGGGGGCACCGGGGAGCTGTTTTTT

j_call: TRBJ2-7
clone_size: .
d_call: .
v_call: TRBV5-1
cdr3_aa: CASSLAISSVYEQYF
cdr3_nt: TGCGCCAGCAGCTTGGCCATCTCTAGCGTCTACGAGCAGTACTTC

j_call: TRBJ2-4
clone_size: .
d_call: .
v_call: TRBV14
cdr3_aa: CASSQEYSNIQYF
cdr3_nt: TGTGCCAGCAGCCAAGAATACTCTAACATTCAGTACTTC

j_call: TRBJ2-7
clone_size: .
d_call: TRBD1
v_call: TRBV7-6
cdr3_aa: CASSSGGASYEQYF
cdr3_nt: TGTGCCAGCAGCTCAGGGGGCGCCTCCTACGAGCAGTACTTC

j_call: TRBJ1-2
clone_size: .
d_call: .
v_call: TRBV7-2
cdr3_aa: CASTDRWNYGYTF
cdr3_nt: TGTGCCAGTACTGACAGATGGAACTATGGCTACACCTTC

j_call: TRBJ2-7
clone_size: .
d_call: .
v_call: TRBV2
cdr3_aa: CASSDRQGAFYEQYF
cdr3_nt: TGTGCCAGCAGTGATAGGCAGGGTGCCTTCTACGAGCAGTACTTC

j_call: TRBJ1-1
clone_size: .
d_call: .
v_call: TRBV2
cdr3_aa: CASSEIRTGMNTEAFF
cdr3_nt: TGTGCCAGCAGTGAAATTCGTACAGGGATGAACACTGAAGCTTTCTTT

j_call: TRBJ1-2
clone_size: .
d_call: .
v_call: TRBV5-1
cdr3_aa: CASSIGQIYGYTF
cdr3_nt: TGCGCCAGCAGCATAGGACAGATCTATGGCTACACCTTC

j_call: TRBJ2-7
clone_size: .
d_call: TRBD1
v_call: TRBV12-3/TRBV12-4
cdr3_aa: CASKGQTYEQYF
cdr3_nt: TGTGCCAGCAAGGGACAGACCTACGAGCAGTACTTC

j_call: TRBJ2-5
clone_size: .
d_call: TRBD2
v_call: TRBV6-1
cdr3_aa: CASSEAGGETQYF
cdr3_nt: TGTGCCAGCAGTGAAGCCGGGGGGGAGACCCAGTACTTC

j_call: TRBJ1-3
clone_size: .
d_call: .
v_call: TRBV6-5
cdr3_aa: CAIRGGAGNTIYF
cdr3_nt: TGTGCCATAAGGGGGGGGGCCGGTAACACCATATATTTT

j_call: TRBJ1-2
clone_size: .
d_call: .
v_call: TRBV25-1
cdr3_aa: CASSQAGDYGYTF
cdr3_nt: TGTGCCAGTAGTCAAGCAGGGGACTATGGCTACACCTTC

j_call: TRBJ1-1
clone_size: .
d_call: .
v_call: TRBV19
cdr3_aa: CASKNSGIRAEAFF
cdr3_nt: TGTGCCAGTAAGAACTCAGGGATTCGGGCTGAAGCTTTCTTT

j_call: TRBJ1-4
clone_size: .
d_call: .
v_call: TRBV10-3
cdr3_aa: CAISQRANEKLFF
cdr3_nt: TGTGCCATCAGCCAGAGGGCTAATGAAAAACTGTTTTTT

j_call: TRBJ2-7
clone_size: .
d_call: .
v_call: TRBV7-2
cdr3_aa: CASSLTAKGEQYF
cdr3_nt: TGTGCCAGCAGCTTAACAGCTAAGGGGGAGCAGTACTTC

j_call: TRBJ2-3
clone_size: .
d_call: .
v_call: TRBV29-1
cdr3_aa: CSVAGVTDTQYF
cdr3_nt: TGCAGCGTTGCGGGAGTCACAGATACGCAGTATTTT

j_call: TRBJ1-4
clone_size: .
d_call: TRBD1
v_call: TRBV5-6
cdr3_aa: CASSQTLDRGSEKLFF
cdr3_nt: TGTGCCAGCAGCCAAACCCTAGACAGGGGGAGTGAAAAACTGTTTTTT

j_call: TRBJ2-1
clone_size: .
d_call: TRBD2
v_call: TRBV9
cdr3_aa: CASSVGAWTSEDEQFF
cdr3_nt: TGTGCCAGCAGCGTAGGAGCGTGGACTAGCGAGGATGAGCAGTTCTTC

j_call: TRBJ1-2
clone_size: .
d_call: .
v_call: TRBV14
cdr3_aa: CASSQEPLYRVDEDGYTF
cdr3_nt: TGTGCCAGCAGCCAAGAACCCCTGTACAGGGTGGATGAAGATGGCTACACCTTC

j_call: TRBJ2-5
clone_size: .
d_call: TRBD1
v_call: TRBV11-2
cdr3_aa: CASSKRQGAGGETQYF
cdr3_nt: TGTGCCAGCAGCAAAAGACAGGGGGCGGGTGGAGAGACCCAGTACTTC

j_call: TRBJ2-1
clone_size: .
d_call: TRBD1
v_call: TRBV15
cdr3_aa: CATSREPTGGGYNEQFF
cdr3_nt: TGTGCCACCAGCAGAGAACCCACAGGGGGCGGATACAATGAGCAGTTCTTC

j_call: TRBJ2-2
clone_size: few
d_call: TRBD2
v_call: TRBV3-1/TRBV3-2
cdr3_aa: CASSHPSGVTGELFF
cdr3_nt: TGTGCCAGCAGCCACCCTAGCGGGGTCACCGGGGAGCTGTTTTTT

j_call: TRBJ1-1
clone_size: .
d_call: .
v_call: TRBV6-5
cdr3_aa: CASSRPTKNTEAFF
cdr3_nt: TGTGCCAGCAGTCGACCGACTAAGAACACTGAAGCTTTCTTT

j_call: TRBJ2-2
clone_size: .
d_call: .
v_call: TRBV5-1
cdr3_aa: CASSSQPPGQNTGELFF
cdr3_nt: TGCGCCAGCAGCTCACAACCTCCGGGACAGAACACCGGGGAGCTGTTTTTT

j_call: TRBJ1-4
clone_size: .
d_call: TRBD1
v_call: TRBV14
cdr3_aa: CASSQITGVGDEKLFF
cdr3_nt: TGTGCCAGCAGCCAGATCACAGGGGTGGGTGACGAAAAACTGTTTTTT

j_call: TRBJ2-3
clone_size: .
d_call: .
v_call: TRBV9
cdr3_aa: CASSGQVSTDTQYF
cdr3_nt: TGTGCCAGCAGCGGACAGGTCAGCACAGATACGCAGTATTTT

j_call: TRBJ1-3
clone_size: few
d_call: TRBD1
v_call: TRBV4-2
cdr3_aa: CASSQNPPTGAGNTIYF
cdr3_nt: TGTGCCAGCAGCCAGAACCCCCCAACAGGGGCTGGAAACACCATATATTTT

j_call: TRBJ1-2
clone_size: .
d_call: .
v_call: TRBV3-1/TRBV3-2
cdr3_aa: CASSPPRVEGLYGYTF
cdr3_nt: TGTGCCAGCAGCCCCCCCAGGGTGGAGGGGTTATATGGCTACACCTTC

j_call: TRBJ2-1
clone_size: .
d_call: .
v_call: TRBV10-3
cdr3_aa: CASGEAGSSYNEQFF
cdr3_nt: TGTGCCTCCGGGGAGGCGGGGAGCTCCTACAATGAGCAGTTCTTC

j_call: TRBJ1-6
clone_size: .
d_call: TRBD1
v_call: TRBV30
cdr3_aa: CAWSVQRGPPLHF
cdr3_nt: TGTGCCTGGAGTGTACAAAGGGGGCCACCCCTCCACTTT

j_call: TRBJ1-2
clone_size: .
d_call: .
v_call: TRBV6-1
cdr3_aa: CASSESSGGLNYGYTF
cdr3_nt: TGTGCCAGCAGTGAAAGTTCCGGGGGGCTGAACTATGGCTACACCTTC

j_call: TRBJ1-1
clone_size: .
d_call: .
v_call: TRBV7-2
cdr3_aa: CASSAKGAKLEAFF
cdr3_nt: TGTGCCAGCAGCGCTAAAGGGGCAAAGTTGGAAGCTTTCTTT

j_call: TRBJ1-1
clone_size: .
d_call: .
v_call: TRBV11-1
cdr3_aa: CASSLGVNTEAFF
cdr3_nt: TGTGCCAGCAGCTTAGGAGTCAACACTGAAGCTTTCTTT

j_call: TRBJ1-2
clone_size: .
d_call: .
v_call: TRBV7-9
cdr3_aa: CASSPAGFGVSGYTF
cdr3_nt: TGTGCCAGCAGCCCAGCCGGGTTCGGGGTATCGGGCTACACCTTC

j_call: TRBJ2-4
clone_size: .
d_call: TRBD2
v_call: TRBV10-3
cdr3_aa: CAISATSGGDNIQYF
cdr3_nt: TGTGCCATCAGTGCGACTAGCGGGGGGGATAACATTCAGTACTTC

j_call: TRBJ1-5
clone_size: once
d_call: TRBD1
v_call: TRBV11-2
cdr3_aa: CASSRTGGSNQPQHF
cdr3_nt: TGTGCCAGCAGCCGCACAGGGGGCAGCAATCAGCCCCAGCATTTT